This T cell receptor (beta chain) is from a study of T cell repertoires in cytomegalovirus infection. Background on the study: Epitope selection comprised recently identified HLA-C-restricted CMV epitopes and well-studied HLA-B-restricted CMV epitopes. Public TCR beta signatures indicated both CMV infection and matching HLA type.

TCRdb reprocessed the reads with MiXCR, giving one entry per CDR3 protein. The sample yields approximately 990,000 distinct CDR3 sequences, more than 25% seen once. This clonotype was seen more than once but under ten times. The target antigen is unknown. Whole-study results and caveats: Across the ex vivo response, the dominant clonotypes were HLA-C-restricted CMV-specific TCR beta clonotypes.

The CDR3 is 13 residues long. The V end was cut by 6 bases, the J end by 2 bases, with 8 bases between. CDR1 and CDR2 from the germline V gene are MDHEN and SYDVKM. The starting material was cultured CD8+ T cells from PBMCs, obtained from culture after CMV antigen stimulation. The source is a human donor in good health (CMV status not recorded). Some clones in this sample may be carry-over from other donors' samples. The J gene is TRBJ2-1, the V gene TRBV28, with no clear D. This chain's CDR3 is CASRQDAYNEQFF. The CDR3 DNA is TGTGCCAGCAGGCAGGACGCCTACAATGAGCAGTTCTTC.